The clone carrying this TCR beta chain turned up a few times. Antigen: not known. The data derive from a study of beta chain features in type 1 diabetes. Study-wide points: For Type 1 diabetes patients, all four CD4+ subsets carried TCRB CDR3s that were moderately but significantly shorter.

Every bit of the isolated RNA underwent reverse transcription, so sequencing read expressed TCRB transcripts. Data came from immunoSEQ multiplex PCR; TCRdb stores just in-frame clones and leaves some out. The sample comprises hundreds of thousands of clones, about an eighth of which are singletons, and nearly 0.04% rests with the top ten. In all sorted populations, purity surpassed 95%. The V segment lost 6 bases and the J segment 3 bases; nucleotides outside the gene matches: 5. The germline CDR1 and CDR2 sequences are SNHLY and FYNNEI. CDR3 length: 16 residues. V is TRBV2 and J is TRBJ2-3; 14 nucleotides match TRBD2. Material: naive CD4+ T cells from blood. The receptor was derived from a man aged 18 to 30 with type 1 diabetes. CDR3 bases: TGTGCCAGCAGGGAGACTAGCGGGGGGGAGACAGATACGCAGTATTTT. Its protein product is CASRETSGGETDTQYF.